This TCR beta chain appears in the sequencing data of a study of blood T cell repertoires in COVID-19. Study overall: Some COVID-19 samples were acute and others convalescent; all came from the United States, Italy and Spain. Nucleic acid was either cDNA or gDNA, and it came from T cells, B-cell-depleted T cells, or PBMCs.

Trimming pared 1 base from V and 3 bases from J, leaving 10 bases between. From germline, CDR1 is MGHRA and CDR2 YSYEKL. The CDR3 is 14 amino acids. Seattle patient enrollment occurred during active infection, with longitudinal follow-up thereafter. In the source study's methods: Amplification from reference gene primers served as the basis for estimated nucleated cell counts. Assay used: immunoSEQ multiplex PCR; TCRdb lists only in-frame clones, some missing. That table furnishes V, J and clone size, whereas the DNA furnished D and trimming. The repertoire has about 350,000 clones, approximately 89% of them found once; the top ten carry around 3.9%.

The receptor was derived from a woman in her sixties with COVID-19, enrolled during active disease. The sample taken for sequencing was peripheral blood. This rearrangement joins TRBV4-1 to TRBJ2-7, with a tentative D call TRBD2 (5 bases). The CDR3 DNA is TGCGCCAGCAGCCAAGTGGAGGTTTTCTACGAGCAGTACTTC. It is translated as CASSQVEVFYEQYF.